This passage covers 31 T cell receptor beta chains from one sample sequenced in a study of control samples from healthy donors and cancer patients. Sequenced by immunoSEQ multiplex PCR; TCRdb stores in-frame clones only, minus some. Here the sample spans around 120,000 clones, roughly 86% being singletons. Material for sequencing was blood. These receptors were collected from a man between 60 and 75 years old in good health.

The chain carries TRBV28 and TRBJ1-6; D is unresolved. V was shortened by 6 bases and J by 6 bases, with 15 bases between the two germline ends. Germline-derived CDR1 and CDR2 are MDHEN and SYDVKM. The CDR3 is made up of 15 amino acids. CDR3 residues: CASSYDNLSNSPLHF. The CDR3 region has the DNA TGTGCCAGCAGCTATGACAACCTTTCTAATTCACCCCTCCACTTT. The entire variable domain, with the rest obtained from reference TRBV28 and TRBJ1-6, is as follows: DVKVTQSSRYLVKRTGEKVFLECVQDMDHENMFWYRQDPGLGLRLIYFSYDVKMKEKGDIPEGYSVSREKKERFSLILESASTNQTSMYLCASSYDNLSNSPLHFGNGTRLTVT.

The V gene is TRBV10-2, the J gene TRBJ1-1; D unresolved. The V end was cut by 4 bases, the J end by 0 bases, with 9 bases between. This CDR3 is 14 amino acids long. Germline V gives CDR1 WSHSY, CDR2 SAAADI. The CDR3 DNA is TGCGCCAGCAGTGGGATTTCCGTGAACACTGAAGCTTTCTTT. Amino acid sequence: CASSGISVNTEAFF.

V usage is TRBV9 and J usage is TRBJ2-4, with unresolved D. The V and J ends lost 3 bases and 5 bases respectively, with 3 bases between them. The CDR3 loop spans 11 amino acids. CDR1 is SGDLS and CDR2 is YYNGEE in the germline V gene. In DNA, the CDR3 is TGTGCCAGCAGCGACCAAAACATTCAGTACTTC. Protein: CASSDQNIQYF.

This chain links TRBV7-2 with TRBJ2-2; tentatively, D is TRBD2 (6 bases). The V gene lost 7 bases and the J gene lost 7 bases, with 16 bases spanning the gap. Germline loops: CDR1 SGHTA, CDR2 FQGNSA. The CDR3 extends over 14 amino acids. In nucleotides, the CDR3 is TGTGCCAGCATCTCCGCGGGGTACAACGGGGAGCTGTTTTTT. As protein: CASISAGYNGELFF.

V gene TRBV2 combines with J gene TRBJ1-2; D ambiguous. CDR3 length: 13 residues. Germline V gene lookup returns CDR1 SNHLY and CDR2 FYNNEI. Trimming stripped 2 bases from V and 4 bases from J, with 8 bases between. The CDR3 region has the DNA TGTGCCAGCAGTGAATCCGGCGGCTATGGCTACACCTTC. This translates into CASSESGGYGYTF.

This chain joins TRBV19 and TRBJ1-1; weak D call: TRBD1 (6 bases). Trimming removed 8 bases from V and 2 bases from J, with 15 bases in between. The CDR3 runs 14 residues. Per the germline V gene, CDR1 is LNHDA and CDR2 is SQIVND (reference sequence). CDR3 DNA: TGTGCCAGTGCTGACAGGACACATAACACTGAAGCTTTCTTT. This codes for CASADRTHNTEAFF.

V is TRBV5-4 and J is TRBJ1-4; 7 bases are shared with TRBD1. The germline V gene has CDR1 SGHNT and CDR2 YYREEE (reference sequence). This CDR3 contains 15 residues. J gave up 7 bases and V 1 base, and 7 bases lay outside the gene matches. The CDR3 sequence is CASSLTGARGEKLFF. CDR3 coding DNA: TGTGCCAGCAGCTTGACAGGGGCTCGGGGTGAAAAACTGTTTTTT.

In this sample, this clone turned up once. This chain connects TRBV3-1 (or the pseudogene TRBV3-2) to TRBJ1-1; D unclear. CDR3 length: 12 amino acids. Trimming took 6 bases from V and 2 from J, leaving 7 bases between them. Germline loops: CDR1 LGHDT, CDR2 YNNKEL (reference sequence). The CDR3 is CASSWRNTEAFF. CDR3 coding DNA: TGTGCCAGCAGTTGGCGAAACACTGAAGCTTTCTTT.

This clone was seen once. This sequence joins TRBV6-6 and TRBJ1-1, with D unclear. The germline CDR1 and CDR2 sequences are MNHNY and SVGAGI (reference sequence). The CDR3 sequence is 11 residues long. V was shortened by 4 bases and J by 4 bases, with 4 bases between the two germline ends. The CDR3 spells CASSSSTEAFF. The CDR3 DNA follows: TGTGCCAGCAGTTCTAGCACTGAAGCTTTCTTT.

The gene calls are TRBV28 and TRBJ1-5; TRBD1 aligns across 10 bases. Per germline, CDR1 MDHEN and CDR2 SYDVKM. V gave up 3 bases and J gave up 7 bases; unmatched junction bases: 9. This CDR3 spans 16 amino acids. This chain's CDR3 is CASSFATGGNLQPQHF. The DNA for the CDR3 is TGTGCCAGCAGTTTCGCGACAGGGGGCAATTTGCAGCCCCAGCATTTT.

This chain uses TRBV30 with TRBJ1-6; TRBD1 matches 7 bases. J gave up 3 bases and V 3 bases, and 5 bases lay outside the gene matches. CDR1 and CDR2 (germline): GTSNPN, SVGIG (reference sequence). CDR3 length equals 15 residues. The CDR3 DNA follows: TGTGCCTGGAGACGGGACAGCCTCTATAATTCACCCCTCCACTTT. As protein: CAWRRDSLYNSPLHF.

This clone was found a few times. The chain couples TRBV5-1 to TRBJ1-3; 7 bases match TRBD1. The CDR3 runs to 15 residues. The germline gives CDR1 SGHRS, CDR2 YFSETQ. V dropped 4 bases and J dropped 2; count of bases not matched to a gene: 6. The CDR3 nucleotides are TGCGCCAGCAGCCTGCAGGGGGTAGCTGGAAACACCATATATTTT. This translates into CASSLQGVAGNTIYF.

The rearrangement uses TRBV7-2 and TRBJ1-2; D is undetermined. This CDR3 contains 13 residues. V lost 5 bases and J lost 5, with 12 bases in between. Germline V gene sequence: CDR1 SGHTA, CDR2 FQGNSA. Written as DNA, the CDR3 is TGTGCCAGCAGCGACGGAAGACTATATGGCTACACCTTC. Residues: CASSDGRLYGYTF.

This clone was counted only a few times. Written as DNA, the CDR3 is TGTGCCAGCAGCCCCTCTGGGGCCAACGTCCTGACTTTC. This encodes CASSPSGANVLTF. The rearrangement links TRBV3-1 (or the pseudogene TRBV3-2) to TRBJ2-6, with no clear D. The CDR3 covers 13 residues. Per the germline V gene, CDR1 is LGHDT and CDR2 is YNNKEL (reference sequence). Trimming cost V 4 bases and J 0 bases, with 1 base left between them.

This chain joins TRBV5-1 and TRBJ1-2, with a tentative D call TRBD1 (5 bases). V shed 3 bases and J shed 8 bases, with 14 bases lying between them. The CDR3 has 13 amino acids. The germline gives CDR1 SGHRS, CDR2 YFSETQ. The CDR3 here is CASSSTGAWGYTF. CDR3 DNA sequence: TGCGCCAGCAGCTCAACAGGAGCGTGGGGCTACACCTTC.

The chain combines TRBV28 with TRBJ1-3; 7 nucleotides align to TRBD1. Germline assignment: CDR1 MDHEN and CDR2 SYDVKM. Trimming removed 2 bases from V and 0 bases from J; junction bases left unmatched: 4. The CDR3 is 16 residues long. The CDR3 nucleotides read TGTGCCAGCAGTTTAACAGGGGTCACCTCTGGAAACACCATATATTTT. Encoded protein: CASSLTGVTSGNTIYF.

The chain has TRBV30 and TRBJ1-1, with TRBD1 matching over 7 bases. The CDR3 sequence is 15 residues long. The V gene's germline CDR1 is GTSNPN and CDR2 SVGIG (reference sequence). Trimming removed 4 bases from V and 4 bases from J; junction bases left unmatched: 12. The CDR3 protein is CAWTTGEFFSTEAFF. The CDR3 DNA follows: TGTGCCTGGACAACAGGGGAGTTTTTTAGCACTGAAGCTTTCTTT.

V gene TRBV7-8 combines with J gene TRBJ2-7, with 8 bases lining up with TRBD1. Germline V gene sequence: CDR1 SGHVS, CDR2 FQNEAQ. After removal of 1 base from V and 3 bases from J, the junction contained 5 bases not matched to a gene. The CDR3 is made up of 15 amino acids. The CDR3 loop reads CASSLGAGQGYEQYF. As DNA, the CDR3 is TGTGCCAGCAGCTTAGGGGCTGGACAGGGCTACGAGCAGTACTTC.

The gene calls are TRBV28 and TRBJ1-5, with D unresolved. The CDR3 is 13 residues long. V lost 3 bases to trimming and J lost 6 bases, with 9 bases between them. Germline V gives CDR1 MDHEN, CDR2 SYDVKM. The CDR3, as DNA: TGTGCCAGCAGTTTTGGTACGGGTCAGCCCCAGCATTTT. Protein: CASSFGTGQPQHF.

V usage is TRBV29-1 and J usage is TRBJ1-1, with TRBD1 identical over 7 bases. Germline CDR1 and CDR2: SQVTM and ANQGSEA. The CDR3 contains 13 residues. The junction had 7 bases not matched to a gene; V was cut back by 8 bases and J by 1 base. CDR3 nucleotide sequence: TGCAGCACAAGACAGGGCCCGAACACTGAAGCTTTCTTT. The encoded protein is CSTRQGPNTEAFF.

The chain joins TRBV6-5 to TRBJ1-5, with 8 nucleotides matching TRBD1. Germline-derived CDR1 and CDR2 are MNHEY and SVGAGI. V was pared by 4 bases and J by 7 bases, with 9 bases of the junction left unmatched. The CDR3 is 15 residues long. The chain's CDR3 is CASSSGTGGEQPQHF. CDR3 coding DNA: TGTGCCAGCAGTTCCGGGACAGGTGGGGAGCAGCCCCAGCATTTT.

On this clone itself: In the same sample, other DNA sequences code for this CDR3. J is TRBJ2-3 and V is TRBV24-1; D ambiguous. Trimming took off 5 bases at V and 1 base at J, with 6 bases between the two ends. Germline V gene data show CDR1 as KGHDR and CDR2 as SFDVKD. The CDR3 length is 13 residues. The chain's CDR3 is CATSGGGTDTQYF. For the CDR3, the DNA is TGTGCCACCAGTGGTGGGGGCACAGATACGCAGTATTTT.

There are a few counts of this clone. V gene TRBV18 combines with J gene TRBJ1-6; 12 bases fit TRBD1. The germline CDR1 and CDR2 sequences are KGHSH and LQKENI. Germline trimming cut 5 bases from V and 10 bases from J; bases unmatched to any gene: 6. This CDR3 has 15 residues. The CDR3 DNA follows: TGTGCCAGCTCAGCCGGGACAGGGGGCGAATCACCCCTCCACTTT. Its protein product is CASSAGTGGESPLHF.

This clone was found a few times. The chain carries TRBV2 and TRBJ2-7; 8 nucleotides agree with TRBD1. V gave up 5 bases and J gave up 2 bases; unmatched junction bases: 5. Germline V lookup: CDR1 SNHLY, CDR2 FYNNEI. The CDR3 consists of 14 residues. In DNA, the CDR3 is TGTGCCAGCAGTTCCACAGGGGGGCCCTACGAGCAGTACTTC. This codes for CASSSTGGPYEQYF.

This rearrangement joins TRBV9 to TRBJ2-2; 7 bases map to TRBD2. CDR3 length: 16 residues. The junction had 6 bases not matched to a gene; V was cut back by 0 bases and J by 4 bases. CDR1 is SGDLS and CDR2 is YYNGEE in the germline V gene. Here the CDR3 reads CASSVEPAGSTGELFF. The CDR3 coding sequence is TGTGCCAGCAGCGTAGAGCCAGCGGGGAGCACCGGGGAGCTGTTTTTT.

J is TRBJ1-1 and V is TRBV7-2, with D unresolved. Germline CDR1 reads SGHTA; CDR2 reads FQGNSA. V was shortened by 4 bases and J by 3 bases, with 6 bases between the two germline ends. This CDR3 region has 12 residues. The CDR3 region is CASSSSHTEAFF. The CDR3 nucleotides read TGTGCCAGCAGCTCTAGCCACACTGAAGCTTTCTTT.

As regards this clone: At one of its ends the junction is not consistent with the germline gene, which may arise from a read error. The V gene is TRBV19, the J gene TRBJ1-1; no clear D. This CDR3 is 13 amino acids long. Germline assignment: CDR1 LNHDA and CDR2 SQIVND (reference sequence). DNA of the CDR3: TGTGCCAGTAGTATAGATTCAAGGGTGCTGCCGAAATTT. Its protein is CASSIDSRVLPKF. The whole variable domain, filled in from reference TRBV19 and TRBJ1-1, reads DGGITQSPKYLFRKEGQNVTLSCEQNLNHDAMYWYRQDPGQGLRLIYYSQIVNDFQKGDIAEGYSVSREKKESFPLTVTSAQKNPTAFYLCASSIDSRVLPKFGQGTRLTVV.

The V call is TRBV7-9, the J call TRBJ2-7, with D possibly TRBD1 on 6 matching bases. Trimming removed 2 bases at V and 4 bases at J, with 6 bases between. Germline CDR1 reads SEHNR; CDR2 reads FQNEAQ (reference sequence). The CDR3 extends over 12 amino acids. DNA of the CDR3: TGTGCCAGCAGCTTAAGGGGGTACGAGCAGTACTTC. This codes for CASSLRGYEQYF.

This clone is a singleton in its sample. The chain links TRBV19 to TRBJ1-1; 7 nucleotides align to TRBD1. Germline values: CDR1 LNHDA, CDR2 SQIVND (reference sequence). Trimming cost V 7 bases and J 6 bases; bases outside gene matches: 8. This CDR3 contains 13 residues. CDR3 sequence reads: CASTTGMGPEAFF. Written as DNA, the CDR3 is TGTGCCAGTACGACAGGGATGGGACCTGAAGCTTTCTTT.

V gene TRBV5-1 combines with J gene TRBJ2-7, with D perhaps TRBD1 (6 bases). Looked up from germline, CDR1 is SGHRS and CDR2 is YFSETQ. The CDR3 has 14 amino acids. V was trimmed by 3 bases and J by 3 bases, leaving 13 bases between them. CDR3 residues: CASSSLRDNYEQYF. In DNA form, the CDR3 reads TGCGCCAGCAGCTCTCTCCGGGACAACTACGAGCAGTACTTC.

This clone was detected only a few times. The genes are TRBV3-1 (or the pseudogene TRBV3-2) and TRBJ1-2; D remains ambiguous. V was trimmed by 1 base and J by 7 bases, leaving 10 bases between them. CDR3 length equals 13 residues. Germline lookup yields CDR1 LGHDT and CDR2 YNNKEL (reference sequence). The CDR3 loop reads CASSQGYVSGYTF. The CDR3 DNA follows: TGTGCCAGCAGCCAAGGGTATGTTTCTGGCTACACCTTC.